These T cell receptor beta chains were read from a single sample in a study of T cells in Graves' hyperthyroidism and ophthalmopathy. From the multiplex PCR reads, TCRdb called clonotypes with MiXCR, one entry per CDR3 protein. Found here are about 300,000 distinct CDR3 sequences, about 25% of them singletons; the top ten hold approximately 30%. Sequenced material: blood. These receptors originate from a man aged 35 to 55 with Graves' hyperthyroidism that later progressed to Graves' ophthalmopathy. CDR3s include the opening cysteine and the closing phenylalanine or tryptophan. D genes are given only for firm matches. Size is omitted from some rows. Given values are once, few, many or a class for expanded clones.

d_call	v_call	clone_size	j_call	cdr3_nt	cdr3_aa
TRBD1	TRBV18	many	TRBJ2-7	TGTGCCAGCTCACAATCCGACAGGGGGACCCTCTACGAGCAGTACTTC	CASSQSDRGTLYEQYF
TRBD2	TRBV12-3/TRBV12-4	.	TRBJ2-7	TGTGCCAGCAGTTTTTCTACTAGCGGGGGGCTTGAGGAGCAGTACTTC	CASSFSTSGGLEEQYF
.	TRBV2	many	TRBJ2-7	TGTGCCAGCAGTGAACTCCGAACGGAACGCTACAAGCAGTACTTC	CASSELRTERYKQYF
.	TRBV7-7	.	TRBJ2-2	TGTGCTAGCAGCTCTGGGAACGGGGAGCTGTTTTTT	CASSSGNGELFF
.	TRBV7-9	many	TRBJ1-6	TGTGCCAGCAGCTTGCGGGTCACTAGCAACTATAATTCACCCCTCCACTTT	CASSLRVTSNYNSPLHF
.	TRBV29-1	many	TRBJ1-1	TGCAGCGTGAGGTGGGGGGTGGGGAACACTGAAGCTTTCTTT	CSVRWGVGNTEAFF
.	TRBV7-3	many	TRBJ2-2	TGTGCCAGCAGCCAACGGACCGGGGAGCTGTTTTTT	CASSQRTGELFF
.	TRBV5-1	many	TRBJ2-5	TGCGCCAGCAGCTCGCCGACAGGCTCGCCGAAAGAGACCCAGTACTTC	CASSSPTGSPKETQYF
.	TRBV19	many	TRBJ2-7	TGTGCCAGTAGTATAGGTCCCAGAACCTACGAGCAGTACTTC	CASSIGPRTYEQYF
.	TRBV5-1	.	TRBJ2-7	TGCGCCAGCAGCTTGGAGGCAGCCTACGAGCAGTACTTC	CASSLEAAYEQYF
.	TRBV28	few	TRBJ1-2	TGTGCCAGCAGCAAGACGGGACATGCTAACTATGGCTACACCTTC	CASSKTGHANYGYTF
.	TRBV5-1	many	TRBJ1-1	TGCGCCAGCAGCTTGGAATATAGGCCGAACACTGAAGCTTTCTTT	CASSLEYRPNTEAFF
.	TRBV7-8	many	TRBJ2-5	TGTGCCAGCAGTCCGGACTTACAAGAGACCCAGTACTTC	CASSPDLQETQYF
.	TRBV20-1	many	TRBJ1-2	TGCAGTCCCGCCGCAAATAACTATGGCTACACCTTC	CSPAANNYGYTF
TRBD2	TRBV20-1	many	TRBJ2-7	TGCAGTGCTAGTTCGGGACTAGCGGCGTCCTACGAGCAGTACTTC	CSASSGLAASYEQYF
TRBD1	TRBV20-1	few	TRBJ2-2	TGCAGTGCTATGGCGGGACAGGGGGCTTCGGGGGAGCTGTTTTTT	CSAMAGQGASGELFF
TRBD2	TRBV11-2	few	TRBJ2-7	TGTGCCAGCAGCCCCGGTCTTCGACTAGCGGGGAACTACGAGCAGTACTTC	CASSPGLRLAGNYEQYF
TRBD1	TRBV19	.	TRBJ1-2	TGTGCCAGTAGGGCAGGGGGCTCCGACACCTATGGCTACACCTTC	CASRAGGSDTYGYTF
.	TRBV20-1	many	TRBJ2-5	TGCAGTGCCATAAGGACAGCCCAAGAGACCCAGTACTTC	CSAIRTAQETQYF
TRBD2	TRBV7-2	many	TRBJ2-7	TGTGCCAGCAGCCAAGGACTAGCGGGAGTAGTCGAGCAGTACTTC	CASSQGLAGVVEQYF
.	TRBV20-1	many	TRBJ2-7	TGCAGTGCTAGAGATCTTGGTAACTACGAGCAGTACTTC	CSARDLGNYEQYF
.	TRBV20-1	many	TRBJ1-3	TGCAGTGCGCCTCGAGGGACGGACCCTGGAAACACCATATATTTT	CSAPRGTDPGNTIYF
TRBD1	TRBV30	many	TRBJ1-2	TGTGCCTGGAGTTGGACAGGGACATTCCGTGGCTACACCTTC	CAWSWTGTFRGYTF
.	TRBV11-2	many	TRBJ2-3	TGTGCCAGCAGCTTAGAGGCTAGCTTAGATACGCAGTATTTT	CASSLEASLDTQYF
TRBD1	TRBV29-1	.	TRBJ1-1	TGCAGCGCAGACCGGGACAGGGGAAGTGAAAACACTGAAGCTTTCTTT	CSADRDRGSENTEAFF
TRBD1	TRBV5-1	many	TRBJ1-2	TGCGCCAGCAGGGCCGGGACAGACTATGGCTACACCTTC	CASRAGTDYGYTF
.	TRBV20-1	many	TRBJ2-7	TGCAGTGCTAGTAGCGAGGAACGATGGCGCGGCGAGCAGTACTTC	CSASSEERWRGEQYF
.	TRBV18	many	TRBJ1-1	TGTGCCAGCTCACCCTCCTGGGTAGGGAACACTGAAGCTTTCTTT	CASSPSWVGNTEAFF
TRBD2	TRBV12-3/TRBV12-4	.	TRBJ2-5	TGTGCCAGCACGGGAAGCGGGAGGGTCCCGTACCAAGAGACCCAGTACTTC	CASTGSGRVPYQETQYF
TRBD1	TRBV18	many	TRBJ2-5	TGTGCCAGCTCACCCCCGGGACAGGGGAGAGAGACCCAGTACTTC	CASSPPGQGRETQYF
TRBD1	TRBV7-9	many	TRBJ1-5	TGTGCCAGCAGCTCGACAGGGGGTTTGCAGCCCCAGCATTTT	CASSSTGGLQPQHF
TRBD2	TRBV29-1	many	TRBJ2-2	TGCAGCGCCGGGACTATGACTCCCGGGGAGCTGTTTTTT	CSAGTMTPGELFF
.	TRBV20-1	.	TRBJ1-5	TGCAGTGCTGCTTGGGGGACGGGGGATCAGCCCCAGCATTTT	CSAAWGTGDQPQHF
.	TRBV27	.	TRBJ2-7	TGTGCCAGCAGTTTGATGGGACCCTTTGGGGGGGAGCAGTACTTC	CASSLMGPFGGEQYF
TRBD2	TRBV30	many	TRBJ2-1	TGTGCCTGGAGTGGCCCTAGCGGGGGAACCTACAATGAGCAGTTCTTC	CAWSGPSGGTYNEQFF
TRBD2	TRBV3-1	few	TRBJ2-5	TGTGCCAGCAGCCAAGCCTCTAGCGGAACGACCCAGTACTTC	CASSQASSGTTQYF
TRBD2	TRBV2	.	TRBJ2-7	TGTGCCAGCAGACTAGCGGCCTACGAGCAGTACTTC	CASRLAAYEQYF
.	TRBV6-5	many	TRBJ1-1	TGTGCCAGCAGTTCCGGGACGGATTTGAACGCTGAAGCTTTCTTT	CASSSGTDLNAEAFF
.	TRBV5-5	many	TRBJ1-1	TGTGCCAGCACCGTGGACAGATTAGGTGAAGCTTTCTTT	CASTVDRLGEAFF
TRBD2	TRBV12-3/TRBV12-4	many	TRBJ2-7	TGTGCCAGCAGTACTTTAGGACTAGCGGGATCCTACGAGCAGTACTTC	CASSTLGLAGSYEQYF
.	TRBV11-2	many	TRBJ1-2	TGTGCCAGCAGCTTATTGCTCACGGATTCCTGGCTTACCTTC	CASSLLLTDSWLTF
.	TRBV6-1	.	TRBJ1-5	TGTGCCAGCAGTGAAATGACGAATAGCAATCAGCCCCAGCATTTT	CASSEMTNSNQPQHF
.	TRBV4-2	many	TRBJ2-7	TGTGCCAGCAGCCAAGAAGGCTCCTACGAGCAGTACTTC	CASSQEGSYEQYF
TRBD1	TRBV20-1	.	TRBJ1-1	TGCAGTGCGCTACCTTGGACAGGGGCGAACACTGAAGCTTTCTTT	CSALPWTGANTEAFF
TRBD1	TRBV6-2/TRBV6-3	once	TRBJ2-5	TGTGCCAGCAGATCGTTGGGGACAGCCCAAGAAGAGACCCAGTACTTC	CASRSLGTAQEETQYF
.	TRBV5-1	many	TRBJ1-2	TGCGCCAGCAGCCCCGTGAGTTACCACTATGGCTACACCTTC	CASSPVSYHYGYTF
TRBD2	TRBV20-1	many	TRBJ2-2	TGCAGTGCTAGAGCCACGGGACTAGCGGGAGGAACCGGGGAGCTGTTTTTT	CSARATGLAGGTGELFF
.	TRBV29-1	many	TRBJ2-7	TGCAGCGTGGTAAAGGACAGTCACTACGAGCAGTACTTC	CSVVKDSHYEQYF
TRBD2	TRBV11-1	.	TRBJ2-5	TGTGCCAGCAGCCGCCTAGCGGGAGTTGCAGAGACCCAGTACTTC	CASSRLAGVAETQYF
TRBD1	TRBV7-2	many	TRBJ1-5	TGTGCCAGCAGCCGAGGGACAGGGCAGTTTAGTCAGCCCCAGCATTTT	CASSRGTGQFSQPQHF
.	TRBV6-5	many	TRBJ1-2	TGTGCCAGCAAGAGGACAGATGGCTACACCTTC	CASKRTDGYTF
.	TRBV5-1	many	TRBJ1-1	TGCGCCAGCAGCTTGGCGACAGAGAACACTGAAGCTTTCTTT	CASSLATENTEAFF
.	TRBV18	many	TRBJ1-2	TGTGCCAGCTCACCACGGCAGGGGTCGTTCGGCTACACCTTC	CASSPRQGSFGYTF
.	TRBV20-1	many	TRBJ1-3	TGCAGTGCTCGGGCCTACTCTGGAAACACCATATATTTT	CSARAYSGNTIYF
.	TRBV6-2/TRBV6-3	.	TRBJ2-5	TGTGCCAGCACCAAAGACAGGTGGGAGACCCAGTACTTC	CASTKDRWETQYF
TRBD1	TRBV11-2	.	TRBJ1-2	TGTGCCAGCAGCTGGAGGACAGGGAACGTACAAGGCTACACCTTC	CASSWRTGNVQGYTF
.	TRBV11-2	once	TRBJ2-7	TGTGCCAGCAGATTAAGGAACAGGGCAGGCGAGCAGTACTTC	CASRLRNRAGEQYF
TRBD1	TRBV2	many	TRBJ2-5	TGTGCCAGCAGCTCAGACAGGGGGTGGGAGACCCAGTACTTC	CASSSDRGWETQYF